This T cell receptor beta chain comes out of a study of shared clonotypes between healthy human individuals. The V gene's germline CDR1 is MDHEN and CDR2 SYDVKM. The CDR3 is 12 amino acids. Trimming removed 2 bases from V and 11 bases from J, with 10 bases in between. The assay was immunoSEQ multiplex PCR, and TCRdb's table has in-frame clones only and misses some. This sample has over a million clones, with roughly 97% found just once. The sequence was obtained from a man aged 30 to 45 in good health. Sequencing input: naive CD4+ T cells sorted from blood. Subset specified: CD45RA+ positively selected. The chain uses TRBV28 and TRBJ2-1, with D unclear. The CDR3 DNA reads TGTGCCAGCAGTTTAAACCGAGGCCAGCAGTTCTTC. Its translation is CASSLNRGQQFF.